This entry features one TCR beta chain sequence. This sample is part of a study of monozygotic twins with inflammatory bowel disease. With the 5' RACE reads reprocessed, TCRdb shows one record per CDR3 protein and no DNA. The specimen's table records nearly 450,000 distinct CDR3 sequences. Source material: blood. This sequence originates from a human donor with ulcerative colitis or Crohn's disease, or a healthy co-twin of an affected twin (not recorded which).

The CDR3 here is CASSRGASSGANVLTF. This chain connects TRBV12-3 or TRBV12-4 to TRBJ2-6; the TCRdb D gene call, TRBD1, has no DNA to confirm it. This CDR3 has 16 amino acids.